The source of this TCR beta chain is a study of shared clonotypes between healthy human individuals. The CDR3 is 15 amino acids. Germline values: CDR1 MRHNA, CDR2 SNTAGT. V was trimmed by 5 bases and J by 2 bases, leaving 10 bases between them. Researchers ran the assay at a deep level. Method: immunoSEQ multiplex PCR; TCRdb's copy keeps in-frame clones and lacks some. This table holds 550,000 to 700,000 clones, approximately 73% found once. Findings and caveats of the study: Richness estimates generally favored naive over memory subsets.

With regard to this clone: The antigen remains unidentified.

The study enrolled healthy HIV-negative adults without recent acute infections or vaccinations as donors. Partitioning of CD4+ cells yielded a CD45RA+ naive subset and a CD45RA-negative memory subset. V and J are TRBV6-4 and TRBJ2-6; D is possibly TRBD2 (5 bases). Material: memory CD4+ T cells sorted from blood. The subset is: CD45RA-negative fraction. The receptor's source is a woman aged 25 to 39 in good health. The CDR3 is CASSTDSTGANVLTF. The DNA of the CDR3 is TGTGCCAGCAGTACGGACTCCACTGGGGCCAACGTCCTGACTTTC.